The T cell receptor beta chain described here comes from a study of blood T cell repertoires in COVID-19. Study at large: From the United States, Italy and Spain came samples of acute and convalescent COVID-19. T cells, B-cell-depleted T cells, or PBMCs provided the cDNA or gDNA that served as material.

This CDR3 is built from 17 residues. Germline CDR1 is SGHRS and CDR2 is YFSETQ. The junction had 0 bases not matched to a gene; V was cut back by 0 bases and J by 0 bases. Per the original data handling: Researchers report that nucleated cell counts were estimated from reference gene primer amplification. Sequencing was performed with immunoSEQ multiplex PCR; in TCRdb, only in-frame clones are kept and a portion is missing. Clone size and the V and J calls come from that table; the DNA yielded D and trimming. The sample has 250,000 to 300,000 clones; about 91% are singletons. This chain links TRBV5-1 with TRBJ2-2; 12 bases are shared with TRBD2. This clonotype was obtained from a woman in her 40s who had recovered from COVID-19. Sequencing used peripheral blood. The CDR3 reads CASSLGLAGANTGELFF. Written as DNA, the CDR3 is TGCGCCAGCAGCTTGGGACTAGCGGGAGCGAACACCGGGGAGCTGTTTTTT.